This T cell receptor (beta chain) was identified in a study of metastatic and nonmetastatic thyroid tumors. TCRdb re-clonotyped the PCR reads via MiXCR. In the table there are under 35,000 clones, around a quarter of which are singletons. Each patient came to thyroid surgery without any prior treatment (of any kind). By its share, this clone is medium-sized (0.01 to 0.1%). The sequenced material came from blood. The clonotype originates from a female donor with papillary thyroid cancer or a benign thyroid nodule (not recorded which). Some clones in this sample may be carry-over from other donors' samples.

The CDR3 loop is CSANADLGSPLHF. CDR3 bases: TGCAGTGCTAATGCCGACCTGGGTTCACCCCTCCACTTT. The chain joins TRBV20-1 to TRBJ1-6; D is undetermined. There are 13 residues in the CDR3. Trimming pared 4 bases from V and 9 bases from J, leaving 13 bases between. Germline V gene sequence: CDR1 DFQATT, CDR2 SNEGSKA (reference sequence).